The next 9 T cell receptor beta chains were all read from a single sample in a study of blood T cell repertoires in COVID-19. The assay was immunoSEQ multiplex PCR, and TCRdb's table has in-frame clones only and misses some. The sample lists approximately 62,000 clones; 76% were seen once. The sample consisted of peripheral blood. Receptor source: a woman aged 45 to 65 with active or convalescent COVID-19.

The chain joins TRBV29-1 to TRBJ2-7; 7 bases are shared with TRBD2. Germline V gene data show CDR1 as SQVTM and CDR2 as ANQGSEA. Trimming at V came to 6 bases and at J to 1 base, leaving 12 bases not matched to a gene. The CDR3 contains 15 residues. The CDR3 loop is CSVMPAGAGSYEQYF. In DNA, the CDR3 is TGCAGCGTGATGCCTGCGGGAGCGGGATCCTACGAGCAGTACTTC.

V and J are TRBV5-1 and TRBJ2-2; perhaps TRBD2 as D (6 bases). Germline V gene data show CDR1 as SGHRS and CDR2 as YFSETQ. With 2 bases removed from V and 8 bases from J, the gap between germline ends came to 16 bases. The CDR3 is 15 residues long. Here the CDR3 reads CASSFLLASRGELFF. The CDR3 region has the DNA TGCGCCAGCAGCTTCTTACTAGCCTCCAGAGGGGAGCTGTTTTTT.

V and J are TRBV7-9 and TRBJ1-1, with TRBD1 identical over 10 bases. Unmatched junction bases numbered 3, after V lost 3 bases and J lost 11 bases. This CDR3 has 12 amino acids. Germline V gene lookup returns CDR1 SEHNR and CDR2 FQNEAQ (reference sequence). The CDR3 is CASSFGQGEAFF. The CDR3 DNA sequence: TGTGCCAGCAGCTTCGGACAGGGGGAGGCTTTCTTT.

J is TRBJ1-5 and V is TRBV7-2; maybe TRBD1 (5 bases). V was pared by 1 base and J by 3 bases, with 13 bases between. Germline-derived CDR1 and CDR2 are SGHTA and FQGNSA. CDR3 length equals 16 residues. For the CDR3, the DNA is TGTGCCAGCAGCTTAGAGGCCAGGGCCTTCAATCAGCCCCAGCATTTT. This translates into CASSLEARAFNQPQHF.

In DNA form, the CDR3 reads TGCAGTGCTAGTCGGCTAGCGGGGCTCACAGATACGCAGTATTTT. Amino acids: CSASRLAGLTDTQYF. The chain joins TRBV20-1 to TRBJ2-3, with 9 positions matching TRBD2. Germline CDR1 reads DFQATT; CDR2 reads SNEGSKA (reference sequence). The junction had 6 bases not matched to a gene; V was cut back by 3 bases and J by 2 bases. The CDR3 is 15 amino acids.

V is TRBV7-2 and J is TRBJ2-3; TRBD2 aligns across 9 bases. The CDR3 has 14 residues. Germline lookup yields CDR1 SGHTA and CDR2 FQGNSA. J gave up 4 bases and V 1 base, and 0 bases lay outside the gene matches. DNA for the CDR3: TGTGCCAGCAGCTTAGGACTAGCGGCAGATACGCAGTATTTT. It encodes CASSLGLAADTQYF.

This clone was recorded a few times. This chain links TRBV3-1 (or the pseudogene TRBV3-2) with TRBJ1-2; 11 positions match TRBD1. The CDR3 is 16 residues long. With V trimmed by 5 bases and J by 0 bases, 5 bases remained unmatched. Germline lookup yields CDR1 LGHDT and CDR2 YNNKEL (reference sequence). The CDR3 nucleotides are TGTGCCAGCAGCGCGGACAGGGGGCAAGCTAACTATGGCTACACCTTC. It codes for CASSADRGQANYGYTF.

This clone was seen a handful of times. The rearrangement uses TRBV19 and TRBJ2-7; 9 bases align to TRBD1. Unmatched junction bases numbered 1, after V lost 1 base and J lost 3 bases. Germline V gene sequence: CDR1 LNHDA, CDR2 SQIVND (reference sequence). The CDR3 sequence is 14 residues long. The CDR3 DNA follows: TGTGCCAGTAGTATAGGGGACAGGGTCTACGAGCAGTACTTC. It specifies CASSIGDRVYEQYF.

This clone was detected once. CDR3 region: CASSSSESPAYNEQFF. The CDR3 region has the DNA TGTGCCAGCAGCTCCTCGGAGAGCCCTGCCTACAATGAGCAGTTCTTC. The V and J genes are TRBV7-3 and TRBJ2-1, with D hard to call. CDR1 is SGHTA, CDR2 FQGTGA, per germline. V lost 4 bases, J lost 2 bases, and 15 bases lay in between. CDR3 length equals 16 residues.